These 4 T cell receptor beta chains were all obtained from the same sample, sequenced in a study of graft-versus-host responses after intestinal transplantation. Sequenced by immunoSEQ multiplex PCR; TCRdb stores in-frame clones only, minus some. The sample comprises hundreds of clones, about 84% of which are singletons, and less than 25% rests with the top ten. Once graft tissue had been processed, intraepithelial and lamina propria lymphocytes were released. The sequences come from ileum tissue, collected 22 days after intestinal transplant. Receptors originate from a human patient who received an intestinal transplant, so some T cells may come from the graft donor.

This sequence joins TRBV28 and TRBJ2-1; no definite D call. Germline values: CDR1 MDHEN, CDR2 SYDVKM. V lost 7 bases and J 9 bases, leaving 19 bases between the germline ends. CDR3 length: 14 amino acids. As DNA, the CDR3 is TGTGCCAGCACCCCTATACCTTCGTCCCCTGAGCAGTTCTTC. Protein sequence: CASTPIPSSPEQFF.

The chain uses TRBV4-1 and TRBJ2-7, with 11 bases matching TRBD2. This CDR3 is built from 15 residues. Unmatched junction bases numbered 7, after V lost 3 bases and J lost 6 bases. In germline, CDR1 is MGHRA, CDR2 YSYEKL. CDR3 amino acids: CASSHSGLAGGEQYF. CDR3 coding DNA: TGCGCCAGCAGCCATTCTGGGCTAGCGGGAGGCGAGCAGTACTTC.

This clone was found once. The J gene is TRBJ2-3, the V gene TRBV6-1; tentative D call: TRBD1 (6 bases). V lost 2 bases, J lost 1 base, and 10 bases lay in between. Germline CDR1 is MNHNS and CDR2 is SASEGT. The length of the CDR3 is 15 residues. The CDR3 sequence: CASSEQAGGTDTQYF. The CDR3 DNA reads TGTGCCAGCAGTGAACAGGCAGGGGGCACAGATACGCAGTATTTT.

This rearrangement joins TRBV11-3 to TRBJ2-3; D not resolved. Germline V gene lookup returns CDR1 SGHNT and CDR2 YENEEA. The CDR3 extends over 16 amino acids. With 5 bases removed from V and 2 bases from J, the gap between germline ends came to 17 bases. CDR3 in amino acids: CASSQVGEETTDTQYF. The CDR3 DNA follows: TGTGCCAGCAGCCAGGTGGGTGAGGAGACCACAGATACGCAGTATTTT.